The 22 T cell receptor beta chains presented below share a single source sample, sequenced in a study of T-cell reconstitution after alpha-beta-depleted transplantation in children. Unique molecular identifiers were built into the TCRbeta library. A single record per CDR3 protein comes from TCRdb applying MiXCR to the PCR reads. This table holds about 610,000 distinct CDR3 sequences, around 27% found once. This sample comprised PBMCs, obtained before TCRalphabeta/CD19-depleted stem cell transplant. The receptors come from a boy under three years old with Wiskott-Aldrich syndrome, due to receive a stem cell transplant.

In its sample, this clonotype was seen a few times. The CDR3 sequence: CASSLRVIVAGATDTQYF. The CDR3 DNA reads as TGTGCCAGCAGTTTACGAGTAATTGTAGCGGGAGCCACAGATACGCAGTATTTT. This chain connects TRBV28 to TRBJ2-3; 9 nucleotides match TRBD2. Germline lookup yields CDR1 MDHEN and CDR2 SYDVKM. J gave up 2 bases and V 2 bases, and 11 bases lay outside the gene matches. This CDR3 region has 18 residues.

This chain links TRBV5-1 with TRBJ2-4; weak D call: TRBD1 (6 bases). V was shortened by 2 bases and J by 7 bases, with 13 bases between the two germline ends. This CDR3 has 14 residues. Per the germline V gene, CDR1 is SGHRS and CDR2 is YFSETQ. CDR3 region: CASSFDPGANIQYF. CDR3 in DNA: TGCGCCAGCAGCTTCGATCCAGGGGCGAACATTCAGTACTTC.

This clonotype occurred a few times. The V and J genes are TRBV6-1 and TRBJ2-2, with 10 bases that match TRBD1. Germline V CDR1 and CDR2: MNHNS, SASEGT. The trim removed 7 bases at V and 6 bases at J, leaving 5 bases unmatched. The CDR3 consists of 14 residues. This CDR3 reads CASTGTGVAGELFF. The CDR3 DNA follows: TGTGCCAGCACCGGGACAGGGGTCGCCGGGGAGCTGTTTTTT.

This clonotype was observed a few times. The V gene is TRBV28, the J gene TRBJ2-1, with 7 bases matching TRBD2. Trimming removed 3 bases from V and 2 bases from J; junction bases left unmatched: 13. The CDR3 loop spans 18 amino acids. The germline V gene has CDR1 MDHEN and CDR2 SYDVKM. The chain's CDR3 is CASSFGGRAVVTYNEQFF. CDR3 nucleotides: TGTGCCAGCAGTTTTGGTGGGAGGGCCGTAGTAACCTACAATGAGCAGTTCTTC.

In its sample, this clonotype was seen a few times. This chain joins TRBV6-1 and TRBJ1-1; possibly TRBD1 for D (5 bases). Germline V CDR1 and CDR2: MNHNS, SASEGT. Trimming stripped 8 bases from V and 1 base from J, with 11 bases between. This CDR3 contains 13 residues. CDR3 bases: TGTGCCAGCGGAGGGGTGCGGAACACTGAAGCTTTCTTT. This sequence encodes CASGGVRNTEAFF.

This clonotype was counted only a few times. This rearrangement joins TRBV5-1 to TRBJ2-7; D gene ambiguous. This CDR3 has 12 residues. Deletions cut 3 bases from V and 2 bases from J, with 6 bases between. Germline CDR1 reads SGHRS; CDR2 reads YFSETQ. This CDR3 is CASSYNAYEQYF. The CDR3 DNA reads TGCGCCAGCAGCTATAACGCCTACGAGCAGTACTTC.

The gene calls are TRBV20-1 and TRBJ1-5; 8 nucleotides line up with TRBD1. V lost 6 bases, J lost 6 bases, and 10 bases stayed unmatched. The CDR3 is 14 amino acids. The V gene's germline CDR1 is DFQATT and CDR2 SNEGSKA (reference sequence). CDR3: CSAWQGAFIQPQHF. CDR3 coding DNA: TGCAGTGCCTGGCAGGGGGCGTTTATTCAGCCCCAGCATTTT.

The chain's CDR3 is CATSSISRTGTGGLWSNQPQHF. The CDR3, as DNA: TGTGCCACCAGCAGCATCTCTAGGACCGGGACAGGGGGCCTGTGGAGCAATCAGCCCCAGCATTTT. The chain links TRBV15 to TRBJ1-5, with 12 bases identical to TRBD1. V lost 3 bases and J lost 1; bases outside the gene matches: 19. Germline CDR1 reads LNHNV; CDR2 reads YYDKDF (reference sequence). The length of the CDR3 is 22 residues.

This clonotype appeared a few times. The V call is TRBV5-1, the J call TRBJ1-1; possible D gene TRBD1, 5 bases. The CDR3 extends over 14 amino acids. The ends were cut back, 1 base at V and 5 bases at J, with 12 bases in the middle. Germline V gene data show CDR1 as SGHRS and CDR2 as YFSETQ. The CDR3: CASSLFGAGTEAFF. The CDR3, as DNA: TGCGCCAGCAGCTTGTTCGGGGCTGGTACTGAAGCTTTCTTT.

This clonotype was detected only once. The CDR3 loop reads CASSLDLRGDQETQYF. The CDR3 nucleotides are TGCGCCAGCAGCTTGGACCTACGGGGCGACCAAGAGACCCAGTACTTC. V and J are TRBV5-1 and TRBJ2-5, with D possibly called TRBD1 or TRBD2 (5 bases each). CDR1 is SGHRS, CDR2 YFSETQ, per germline. The CDR3 has 16 amino acids. V dropped 0 bases and J dropped 0 bases, with 12 bases sitting between them.

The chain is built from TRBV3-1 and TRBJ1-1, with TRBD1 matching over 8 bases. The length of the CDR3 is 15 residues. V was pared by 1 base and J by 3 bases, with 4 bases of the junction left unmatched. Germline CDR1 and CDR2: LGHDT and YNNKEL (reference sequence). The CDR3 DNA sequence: TGTGCCAGCAGCCAAGGACAGGGGAGGGACACTGAAGCTTTCTTT. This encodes CASSQGQGRDTEAFF. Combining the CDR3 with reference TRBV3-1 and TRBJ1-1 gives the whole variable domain DTAVSQTPKYLVTQMGNDKSIKCEQNLGHDTMYWYKQDSKKFLKIMFSYNNKELIINETVPNRFSPKSPDKAHLNLHINSLELGDSAVYFCASSQGQGRDTEAFFGQGTRLTVV.

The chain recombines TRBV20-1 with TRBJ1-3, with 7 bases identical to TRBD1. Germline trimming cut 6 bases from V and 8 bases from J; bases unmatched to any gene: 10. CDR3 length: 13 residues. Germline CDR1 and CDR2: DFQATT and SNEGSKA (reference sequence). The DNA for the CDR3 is TGCAGTGCGCAGACAGGGATGACGGACACCATATATTTT. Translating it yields CSAQTGMTDTIYF.

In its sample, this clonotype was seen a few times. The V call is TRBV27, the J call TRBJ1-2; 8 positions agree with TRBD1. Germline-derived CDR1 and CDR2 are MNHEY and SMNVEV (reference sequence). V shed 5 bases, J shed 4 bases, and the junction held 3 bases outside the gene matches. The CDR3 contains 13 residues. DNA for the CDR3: TGTGCCAGCAGTCCGACAGGGGCCTATGGCTACACCTTC. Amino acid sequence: CASSPTGAYGYTF.

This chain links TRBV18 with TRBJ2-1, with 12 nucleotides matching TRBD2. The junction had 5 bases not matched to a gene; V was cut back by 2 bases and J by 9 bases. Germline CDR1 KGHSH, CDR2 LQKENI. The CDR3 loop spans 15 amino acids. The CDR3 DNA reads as TGTGCCAGCTCACCAAGACTAGCGGGAGACGGTGAGCAGTTCTTC. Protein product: CASSPRLAGDGEQFF.

The CDR3 DNA follows: TGTGCCAGCAGTCTCCGGACCTTTTACGAGCAGTACTTC. Amino acid sequence: CASSLRTFYEQYF. This chain connects TRBV12-3 or TRBV12-4 to TRBJ2-7; no clear D gene. This CDR3 region has 13 residues. The V end lost 5 bases, the J end lost 4 bases, and 12 bases lay between the germline ends.

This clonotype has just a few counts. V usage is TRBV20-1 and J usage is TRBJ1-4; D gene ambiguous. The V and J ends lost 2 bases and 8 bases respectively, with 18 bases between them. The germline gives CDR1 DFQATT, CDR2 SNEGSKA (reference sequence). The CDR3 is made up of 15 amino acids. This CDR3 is CSARLSGLGTEKLFF. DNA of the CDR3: TGCAGTGCTAGACTCTCTGGACTGGGCACCGAAAAACTGTTTTTT.

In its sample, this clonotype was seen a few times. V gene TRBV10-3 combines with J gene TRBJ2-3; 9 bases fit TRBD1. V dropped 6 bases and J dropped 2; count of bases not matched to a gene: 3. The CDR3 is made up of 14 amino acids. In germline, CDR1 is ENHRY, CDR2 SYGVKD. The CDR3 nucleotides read TGTGCCATCAGGGGGACAGGGAACACAGATACGCAGTATTTT. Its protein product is CAIRGTGNTDTQYF.

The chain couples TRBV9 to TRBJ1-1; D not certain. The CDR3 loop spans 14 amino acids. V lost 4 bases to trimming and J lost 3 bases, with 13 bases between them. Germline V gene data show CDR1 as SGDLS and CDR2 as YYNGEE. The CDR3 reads CASSPRPADTEAFF. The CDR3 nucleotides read TGTGCCAGCAGCCCCCGACCCGCGGACACTGAAGCTTTCTTT.

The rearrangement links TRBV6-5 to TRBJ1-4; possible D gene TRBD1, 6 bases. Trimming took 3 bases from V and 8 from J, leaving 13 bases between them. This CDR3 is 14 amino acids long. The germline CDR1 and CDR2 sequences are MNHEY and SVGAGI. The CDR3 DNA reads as TGTGCCAGCAGTTATACGGACAGTCGGGAAAAACTGTTTTTT. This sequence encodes CASSYTDSREKLFF.

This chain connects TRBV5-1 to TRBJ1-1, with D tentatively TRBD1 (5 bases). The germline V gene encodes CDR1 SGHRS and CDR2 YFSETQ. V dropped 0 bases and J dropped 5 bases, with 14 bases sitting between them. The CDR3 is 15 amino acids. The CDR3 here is CASSLGEPGWTEAFF. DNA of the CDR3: TGCGCCAGCAGCTTGGGTGAGCCAGGGTGGACTGAAGCTTTCTTT.

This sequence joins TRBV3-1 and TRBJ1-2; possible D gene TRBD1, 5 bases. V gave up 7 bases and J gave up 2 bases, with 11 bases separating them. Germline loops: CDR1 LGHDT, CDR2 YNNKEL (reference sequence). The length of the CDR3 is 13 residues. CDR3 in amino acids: CASNPGRNYGYTF. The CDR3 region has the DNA TGTGCCAGCAACCCGGGACGAAACTATGGCTACACCTTC.

CDR3 protein: CASSDDRGTYNEQFF. The CDR3 DNA follows: TGTGCCAGCAGCGATGACAGGGGTACCTACAATGAGCAGTTCTTC. The chain has TRBV7-9 and TRBJ2-1; 8 positions agree with TRBD1. V gave up 5 bases and J gave up 2 bases; unmatched junction bases: 5. The CDR3 spans 15 residues. Per the germline V gene, CDR1 is SEHNR and CDR2 is FQNEAQ (reference sequence). Complete variable domain (other parts from reference TRBV7-9 and TRBJ2-1): DTGVSQNPRHKITKRGQNVTFRCDPISEHNRLYWYRQTLGQGPEFLTYFQNEAQLEKSRLLSDRFSAERPKGSFSTLEIQRTEQGDSAMYLCASSDDRGTYNEQFFGPGTRLTVL.